A single sample is the source of the 27 T cell receptor beta chains below, sequenced in a study of breast tumors, draining lymph nodes, adjacent tissues. Samples came from axillary lymph nodes draining the breast cancer. TCRdb redid the calling of the multiplex PCR reads with MiXCR, one entry per CDR3 protein. The sample records nearly 200,000 distinct CDR3 sequences, about 32% being singletons. Material: axillary lymph node tissue. The receptors stem from a female donor with breast cancer. Some clones in this sample may be carry-over from other donors' samples.

CDR3 coding DNA: TGTGCCACCAGCAGGGGACATCCGAACACTGAAGCTTTCTTT. This sequence encodes CATSRGHPNTEAFF. This sequence joins TRBV15 and TRBJ1-1, with D possibly matching TRBD1 (6 bases). The germline V gene has CDR1 LNHNV and CDR2 YYDKDF (reference sequence). Trimming shortened V by 3 bases and J by 1 base, and 9 bases separated the two germline ends. This CDR3 has 14 amino acids.

This clonotype was detected many times. This chain uses TRBV20-1 with TRBJ2-1, with 8 bases matching TRBD2. The CDR3 has 17 amino acids. After removal of 2 bases from V and 3 bases from J, the junction contained 12 bases not matched to a gene. CDR1 and CDR2 from the germline V gene are DFQATT and SNEGSKA (reference sequence). The CDR3 here is CSARSVAGGRVYNEQFF. The CDR3 DNA follows: TGCAGTGCTAGATCGGTGGCGGGAGGCCGGGTCTACAATGAGCAGTTCTTC.

In this sample, this clonotype turned up many times. This chain joins TRBV7-9 and TRBJ2-2; D remains unclear. From germline, CDR1 is SEHNR and CDR2 FQNEAQ (reference sequence). The CDR3 is made up of 14 amino acids. V was clipped by 1 base and J by 4 bases, with 7 bases between them. The CDR3 DNA sequence: TGTGCCAGCAGCTTAGTAAAGGGCACCGGGGAGCTGTTTTTT. Protein: CASSLVKGTGELFF. Drawing the rest from reference TRBV7-9 and TRBJ2-2, the complete variable domain is DTGVSQNPRHKITKRGQNVTFRCDPISEHNRLYWYRQTLGQGPEFLTYFQNEAQLEKSRLLSDRFSAERPKGSFSTLEIQRTEQGDSAMYLCASSLVKGTGELFFGEGSRLTVL.

This clonotype was recorded at least ten times. The chain uses TRBV5-1 and TRBJ2-7; D is unresolved. Per germline, CDR1 SGHRS and CDR2 YFSETQ. V gave up 3 bases and J gave up 2 bases, with 12 bases separating them. The CDR3 length is 14 residues. The CDR3 DNA reads as TGCGCCAGCAGCTCCGAGACGAGAACCTACGAGCAGTACTTC. Translation gives CASSSETRTYEQYF.

The chain employs TRBV28 and TRBJ2-1; D perhaps matches TRBD1 (6 bases). The CDR3 consists of 15 residues. Trimming stripped 3 bases from V and 7 bases from J, with 16 bases between. Germline CDR1 is MDHEN and CDR2 is SYDVKM. CDR3 residues: CASSLRTAIGNEQFF. For the CDR3, the DNA is TGTGCCAGCAGTTTGAGGACAGCCATAGGGAATGAGCAGTTCTTC.

V and J are TRBV30 and TRBJ2-1; D assignment may be TRBD1 or TRBD2 (6 bases each). Trimming removed 0 bases at V and 4 bases at J, with 16 bases between. The CDR3 consists of 16 residues. The germline V gene has CDR1 GTSNPN and CDR2 SVGIG (reference sequence). The CDR3 nucleotides read TGTGCCTGGAGTGTACCCGGGGGCGGGATATACAATGAGCAGTTCTTC. Amino acids: CAWSVPGGGIYNEQFF.

Comments on this clonotype: This may come from a read error, since a much larger clone is one base off. The J gene is TRBJ1-4, the V gene TRBV3-1; D may be TRBD1 (6 bases). The CDR3 length is 14 residues. Looked up from germline, CDR1 is LGHDT and CDR2 is YNNKEL (reference sequence). In DNA, the CDR3 is TGTGCCGGCAGCCGCACAGGGTTTTTTGAAAAACTGTTTTTT. Encoded protein: CAGSRTGFFEKLFF.

This clonotype was observed many times. The chain uses TRBV20-1 and TRBJ1-3; the D is unclear. This CDR3 has 14 residues. Germline CDR1 reads DFQATT; CDR2 reads SNEGSKA (reference sequence). V was cut by 6 bases and J by 1 base, with 13 bases left in between. The CDR3 sequence: CSAPLRGSGNTIYF. CDR3 nucleotide sequence: TGCAGTGCCCCATTACGGGGATCTGGAAACACCATATATTTT.

This clonotype appeared many times. V usage is TRBV12-3 or TRBV12-4 and J usage is TRBJ1-5; D is unclear. V was pared by 3 bases and J by 4 bases, with 7 bases between. This CDR3 comprises 13 residues. CDR3 nucleotides: TGTGCCAGCAGTTTTCAGGAGAATCAGCCCCAGCATTTT. The encoded protein is CASSFQENQPQHF.

This clonotype showed up many times. The chain has TRBV6-1 and TRBJ2-7; 9 bases map to TRBD1. CDR1 is MNHNS and CDR2 is SASEGT in the germline V gene. CDR3 size: 13 residues. The V segment lost 7 bases and the J segment 4 bases; nucleotides outside the gene matches: 5. The CDR3 loop reads CASTPGQGYEQYF. In DNA form, the CDR3 reads TGTGCCAGCACACCGGGACAGGGTTACGAGCAGTACTTC.

In this sample, this clonotype turned up many times. Germline and junction disagree at one end, which may indicate a read error. The genes are TRBV7-7 and TRBJ2-5; a weak D match, TRBD2 (5 bases). This CDR3 region has 16 residues. Per germline, CDR1 SSHAT and CDR2 FNYEAQ (reference sequence). CDR3 protein: CASSAGGSGVQGTQYF. The CDR3 nucleotides read TGTGCTAGCAGCGCCGGTGGGAGTGGGGTTCAAGGGACCCAGTACTTC.

V is TRBV20-1 and J is TRBJ1-6, with a weak D call TRBD1 (5 bases). Germline CDR1 reads DFQATT; CDR2 reads SNEGSKA (reference sequence). Trimming took 4 bases from V and 7 from J, leaving 8 bases between them. This CDR3 has 12 amino acids. The CDR3 DNA reads as TGCAGTGCTACATGGGGGAATTCACCCCTCCACTTT. Translated, it gives CSATWGNSPLHF.

This clonotype has at least ten counts. J is TRBJ2-7 and V is TRBV12-3 or TRBV12-4; D gene uncertain. Trimming took off 3 bases at V and 6 bases at J, with 12 bases between the two ends. This CDR3 is 13 amino acids long. As DNA, the CDR3 is TGTGCCAGCAGTTTTACCAAAGGTGGCGAGCAGTACTTC. Translated: CASSFTKGGEQYF.

This clonotype was seen many times. J is TRBJ2-3 and V is TRBV28, with D perhaps TRBD2 (6 bases). V was trimmed by 3 bases and J by 0 bases, leaving 10 bases between them. There are 15 residues in the CDR3. Germline assignment: CDR1 MDHEN and CDR2 SYDVKM. The CDR3 here is CASSFGGASTDTQYF. Written as DNA, the CDR3 is TGTGCCAGCAGTTTCGGAGGGGCTAGCACAGATACGCAGTATTTT.

The CDR3 here is CASSSFGGETQYF. The DNA of the CDR3 is TGTGCCAGCAGTTCCTTTGGAGGGGAGACCCAGTACTTC. The chain recombines TRBV2 with TRBJ2-5, with D possibly being TRBD2 (6 bases). The CDR3 extends over 13 amino acids. V dropped 5 bases and J dropped 5 bases, with 12 bases sitting between them. Looked up from germline, CDR1 is SNHLY and CDR2 is FYNNEI.

The CDR3 sequence: CASSLGDSNNEQFF. DNA of the CDR3: TGTGCCAGCAGCTTAGGAGACTCTAACAATGAGCAGTTCTTC. The rearrangement joins TRBV11-2 to TRBJ2-1, with D hard to call. V lost 1 base to trimming and J lost 5 bases, with 9 bases between them. In germline, CDR1 is SGHAT, CDR2 FQNNGV. CDR3 length: 14 residues.

The chain combines TRBV9 with TRBJ1-1; tentatively, D is TRBD1 (6 bases). Germline V gives CDR1 SGDLS, CDR2 YYNGEE. V was cut by 4 bases and J by 4 bases, with 17 bases left in between. The CDR3 is 15 amino acids. CDR3 amino acids: CASSSSGGLGTEAFF. CDR3 in DNA: TGTGCCAGCAGCTCCAGTGGGGGCCTGGGCACTGAAGCTTTCTTT.

The chain uses TRBV19 and TRBJ2-3, with 7 positions matching TRBD1. V lost 6 bases, J lost 2 bases, and 8 bases stayed unmatched. This CDR3 spans 15 amino acids. CDR1 is LNHDA, CDR2 SQIVND, per germline (reference sequence). CDR3 residues: CASRRGRGTTDTQYF. The CDR3 coding sequence is TGTGCCAGTAGACGGGGCAGGGGGACCACAGATACGCAGTATTTT.

This clonotype was observed many times. The V call is TRBV18, the J call TRBJ2-1; 12 nucleotides agree with TRBD2. V shed 3 bases and J 7 bases; nucleotides not matched to a gene: 7. CDR3 length equals 16 residues. Germline CDR1 and CDR2: KGHSH and LQKENI. The CDR3 loop reads CASSPWTSGTGNEQFF. CDR3 in DNA: TGTGCCAGCTCACCCTGGACTAGCGGGACTGGAAATGAGCAGTTCTTC.

This clonotype was detected ten times or more. This chain joins TRBV2 and TRBJ1-3; 7 nucleotides match TRBD1. Germline values: CDR1 SNHLY, CDR2 FYNNEI. The CDR3 covers 15 residues. The V and J ends lost 6 bases and 0 bases, in that order; junction bases with no gene match: 5. CDR3 sequence (DNA): TGTGCCAGCAGATTAGGGACAGCCTCTGGAAACACCATATATTTT. Its translation is CASRLGTASGNTIYF.

As to this clonotype: A much larger clone is a single base away; this may be a read error. The CDR3 does not end in the conserved phenylalanine or tryptophan, so this is likely a read error. This rearrangement joins TRBV12-3 or TRBV12-4 to TRBJ2-3; 9 bases agree with TRBD1. The CDR3 covers 16 residues. V dropped 5 bases and J dropped 4; count of bases not matched to a gene: 10. The CDR3 DNA reads TGTGCCAGCAGTCTCCGACAGGGGGGGTACGCAGATACGCAGTATTAT. It yields the protein CASSLRQGGYADTQYY.

Only a few counts were recorded for this clonotype. This chain links TRBV15 with TRBJ2-3; 14 positions match TRBD2. CDR3 length: 22 residues. Germline V gives CDR1 LNHNV, CDR2 YYDKDF (reference sequence). V lost 4 bases and J lost 2; bases outside the gene matches: 20. This chain's CDR3 is CATSTLAGPGLAGVDPTDTQYF. The CDR3 bases are TGTGCCACCAGCACTTTAGCAGGACCGGGACTAGCGGGAGTGGACCCCACAGATACGCAGTATTTT.

The chain carries TRBV29-1 and TRBJ1-2, with 11 bases that match TRBD1. Looked up from germline, CDR1 is SQVTM and CDR2 is ANQGSEA. V trimming: 8 bases; J trimming: 6 bases; junction bases outside the gene matches: 8. This CDR3 is built from 13 residues. CDR3 sequence reads: CSYPGQGADGYTF. CDR3 bases: TGCAGCTACCCAGGACAGGGGGCGGATGGCTACACCTTC.

The genes are TRBV6-5 and TRBJ2-1; D is uncertain. Germline assignment: CDR1 MNHEY and CDR2 SVGAGI. The CDR3 totals 16 residues. Between the trimmed V and J ends, which lost 0 bases and 4 bases, there was a span of 13 bases. CDR3 nucleotide sequence: TGTGCCAGCAGTTACTCGACTTCTCGTCCTTACAATGAGCAGTTCTTC. Translating gives CASSYSTSRPYNEQFF.

CDR3 sequence reads: CASSGGTTGRGEVQYF. CDR3 coding DNA: TGTGCCAGCAGCGGAGGGACTACCGGGAGGGGGGAAGTGCAGTACTTC. The genes are TRBV5-5 and TRBJ2-7, with 8 bases matching TRBD2. Germline lookup yields CDR1 SGHKS and CDR2 YYEKEE (reference sequence). Trimming at V came to 4 bases and at J to 9 bases, leaving 18 bases not matched to a gene. There are 16 residues in the CDR3.

This clonotype was detected ten times or more. The V gene is TRBV20-1, the J gene TRBJ2-5, with a weak D call TRBD2 (5 bases). This CDR3 comprises 11 residues. The V gene's germline CDR1 is DFQATT and CDR2 SNEGSKA (reference sequence). V lost 8 bases and J lost 4, with 11 bases in between. The CDR3 DNA sequence: TGCAGTCCAGGAGGTAGAGAGACCCAGTACTTC. Residues: CSPGGRETQYF.

There are many counts of this clonotype. The V call is TRBV20-1, the J call TRBJ2-7; weak D call: TRBD1 (5 bases). Germline V gene sequence: CDR1 DFQATT, CDR2 SNEGSKA (reference sequence). V gave up 0 bases and J gave up 4 bases, with 13 bases separating them. This CDR3 is 14 amino acids long. CDR3 loop: CSARDRTKFYEQYF. CDR3 nucleotide sequence: TGCAGTGCTAGAGACCGGACAAAATTTTACGAGCAGTACTTC.